This T cell receptor beta chain was sequenced for a study of cytomegalovirus exposure and HLA in healthy donors. PCR employed 60 Vbeta and 13 Jbeta primers. Generated by immunoSEQ multiplex PCR, the TCRdb table keeps only in-frame clones and is missing some. In the table there are about 170,000 clones, 73% of which are singletons. Germline CDR1 reads SGDLS; CDR2 reads YYNGEE. The V and J ends lost 4 bases and 1 base, in that order; junction bases with no gene match: 3. CDR3 length: 15 amino acids. This chain uses TRBV9 with TRBJ2-3; 10 bases agree with TRBD1. The sample consisted of PBMCs. This clonotype was sampled from a woman younger than 35 in good health and CMV-seropositive. The CDR3 DNA reads TGTGCCAGCAGCCCCGGGACAGGGGGCACAGATACGCAGTATTTT. Residues: CASSPGTGGTDTQYF. Together with reference TRBV9 and TRBJ2-3, the CDR3 gives the full variable domain: DSGVTQTPKHLITATGQRVTLRCSPRSGDLSVYWYQQSLDQGLQFLIQYYNGEERAKGNILERFSAQQFPDLHSELNLSSLELGDSALYFCASSPGTGGTDTQYFGPGTRLTVL.